This is a list of T cell receptor beta chains from one sample in a study of radiotherapy plus CTLA-4 blockade in lung cancer. TCRdb's table, derived via immunoSEQ multiplex PCR, lists solely in-frame clones and lacks some. The table shows 40,000 to 45,000 clones, with over 60% occurring only once. The sample in question was peripheral blood, obtained from a patient treated with radiotherapy plus ipilimumab. The receptors were gathered from a human donor with non-small cell lung cancer whose response to radiotherapy plus ipilimumab could not be evaluated. CDR3s include the opening cysteine and the closing phenylalanine or tryptophan. A D gene is named only where the DNA matches it firmly. Clone size appears in some rows only: once, few, many, or a class for an expanded clone.

clone_size,j_call,d_call,v_call,cdr3_nt,cdr3_aa
.,TRBJ1-1,TRBD1,TRBV2,TGTGCCAGCAGCGTACAGGGGGAATGGACTGAAGCTTTCTTT,CASSVQGEWTEAFF
.,TRBJ1-4,TRBD1,TRBV18,TGTGCCAGCTCACAAGGACAGGCAACTAATGAAAAACTGTTTTTT,CASSQGQATNEKLFF
.,TRBJ2-5,TRBD2,TRBV10-2,TGCGCCAGCGGAGCGGGAGCGGGTAGGGAGACCCAGTACTTC,CASGAGAGRETQYF
few,TRBJ2-7,TRBD1,TRBV28,TGTGCCAGCAAACCCAGGGGGCTTTTATCCTACGAGCAGTACTTC,CASKPRGLLSYEQYF
.,TRBJ2-6,.,TRBV7-2,TGTGCCAGCAGCTTTAGAAGTTCTGGGGCCAACGTCCTGACTTTC,CASSFRSSGANVLTF
.,TRBJ2-1,.,TRBV2,TGTGCCAGCACTAGAGCTTCTTATATAGATGAGCAGTTCTTC,CASTRASYIDEQFF
once,TRBJ2-1,.,TRBV6-1,TGTGCCAGCAGTGAAGGCCTAGCAGCCTACAATGAGCAGTTCTTC,CASSEGLAAYNEQFF
.,TRBJ2-5,TRBD1,TRBV9,TGTGCCAGCAGCGTAGAGGGCAGGGGGAGAGAGACCCAGTACTTC,CASSVEGRGRETQYF
.,TRBJ2-6,.,TRBV5-6,TGTGCCAGCAGCTCGAGAGGGGGACAAAACGTCCTGACTTTC,CASSSRGGQNVLTF
.,TRBJ2-1,TRBD1,TRBV2,TGTGCCAGCAGCCGGGACAGGGGGATAGATGAGCAGTTCTTC,CASSRDRGIDEQFF
.,TRBJ2-7,.,TRBV28,TGTGCCAGCAGCCTACCCACAGGCTCCAGTTCTTATCGGAGCTACGAGCAATACTTC,CASSLPTGSSSYRSYEQYF
few,TRBJ1-1,.,TRBV6-6,TGTGCCAGCAGTAGGGGTTTTAGGACTGAAGCTTTCTTT,CASSRGFRTEAFF
.,TRBJ2-5,.,TRBV7-2,TGTGCCAGCATTAGCTCCGGGGTGGTCAGAGAGACCCAGTACTTC,CASISSGVVRETQYF
.,TRBJ2-3,.,TRBV9,TGTGCCAGCAGCGTAAACCGACAGAGAGATACGCAGTATTTT,CASSVNRQRDTQYF
few,TRBJ1-3,TRBD1,TRBV7-3,TGTGCCAGCAGCTTGACTACTCGACAGGGGGGGGAAGGAAACACCATATATTTT,CASSLTTRQGGEGNTIYF
.,TRBJ2-1,.,TRBV13,TGTGCCAGCAGCCCCAGGGTCGAGCAGTTCTTC,CASSPRVEQFF
.,TRBJ1-5,.,TRBV6-4,TGTGCCAGCTCTCAGACCAGCGCCTCCAAGACCAAATATAGCAATCAGCCCCAGCATTTT,CASSQTSASKTKYSNQPQHF
few,TRBJ2-3,TRBD2,TRBV5-4,TGTGCCAGCACTCCGGGTACTAGCGAGACAGATACGCAGTATTTT,CASTPGTSETDTQYF
.,TRBJ1-1,TRBD1,TRBV5-1,TGCGCCAGCAGCTTTACAGGGGGCTCGGACACTGAAGCTTTCTTT,CASSFTGGSDTEAFF
few,TRBJ2-5,TRBD2,TRBV4-3,TGCGCCAGCAGCGTCCAGCGGGGGGGCCAAGAGACCCAGTACTTC,CASSVQRGGQETQYF
few,TRBJ2-2,.,TRBV7-2,TGTGCCAGCAGCTTAGACTTCACCGGGGAGCTGTTTTTT,CASSLDFTGELFF
.,TRBJ1-2,TRBD1,TRBV28,TGTGCCAGCAGTTTAGGGACAGGCTATGGCTACACCTTC,CASSLGTGYGYTF
.,TRBJ1-2,.,TRBV19,TGTGCCAGTAGGACTCATACAGGGAACTATGGCTACACCTTC,CASRTHTGNYGYTF
.,TRBJ1-5,.,TRBV7-9,TGTGCCAGCAACAGGGACGGGGATCAGCCCCAGCATTTT,CASNRDGDQPQHF
.,TRBJ2-1,.,TRBV21-1,TGTGCCAGCAGCAGGCCCAATGAGCAGTTCTTC,CASSRPNEQFF
.,TRBJ2-5,TRBD1,TRBV5-1,TGCGCCAGCAGCTTGATGCCAGGGGGCGAGGAGCAGTACTTC,CASSLMPGGEEQYF
.,TRBJ2-5,TRBD2,TRBV27,TGTGCCAGCAGTTTCGCCTACCTTGGGAGGGCGGGGGAGACCCAGTACTTC,CASSFAYLGRAGETQYF
.,TRBJ2-1,TRBD2,TRBV18,TGTGCCAGCTCACCCGTGATGGGGGGGTATGAGCAGTTCTTC,CASSPVMGGYEQFF
.,TRBJ2-3,TRBD2,TRBV27,TGTGCCAGCAGTACCTTTAGCGGGGGGGGGACAGATACGCAGTATTTT,CASSTFSGGGTDTQYF
.,TRBJ1-2,.,TRBV5-1,TGCGCCAGCAGCTTGCTTCCAGGGCAAGCTAACTATGGCTACACCTTC,CASSLLPGQANYGYTF
few,TRBJ1-4,.,TRBV7-2,TGTGCCAGCAGCCAACAGGGTCGCCCTAATGAAAAACTGTTTTTT,CASSQQGRPNEKLFF
few,TRBJ2-5,.,TRBV6-5,TGTGCCAGCAGTCCAATTACGGGGAAGGCGGAGACCCAGTACTTC,CASSPITGKAETQYF